This T cell receptor beta chain was captured in a study of CD8 T cells in Susac syndrome. The CDR3 contains 15 residues. V was pared by 5 bases and J by 5 bases, with 9 bases of the junction left unmatched. Germline V CDR1 and CDR2: SGHAT, FQNNGV. The RNA input was about 0.5 to 1 ug, and it was reverse transcribed with random hexamers. Amplification of TCR beta CDR3 used immunoSEQ multiplex PCR across 54 Vbeta and 13 Jbeta. Each CDR3 protein gets one entry after TCRdb re-called the immunoSEQ multiplex PCR reads with MiXCR. This table holds some 450,000 distinct CDR3 sequences, approximately 85% found once. TCR beta sequences were obtained from blood CD8+ and CD4+ T cells. CD8+ and CD4+ T cells were negatively isolated; TEMRA cells were FACS-enriched. General study findings and limits: The study recognized that its TCR sequencing and HLA analysis covered a relatively small number of individuals.

Worth noting for this clonotype: What it binds is not known.

Specimen: CD8+ T cells from PBMCs. The chain has TRBV11-2 and TRBJ1-1; TRBD1 matches 9 bases. The sequence came from a human donor with multiple sclerosis. The CDR3 DNA reads TGTGCCAGCAGCCTCGGGACAGGGCTGGGGACTGAAGCTTTCTTT. Translated: CASSLGTGLGTEAFF.